This T cell receptor (beta chain) came from a study of shared clonotypes between healthy human individuals. TCRdb keeps only in-frame clones here, not all; method: immunoSEQ multiplex PCR. Altogether approximately 1,000,000 clones are present, about 72% being singletons, with the ten largest covering 0.85% to 1%. Germline V gives CDR1 SGHRS, CDR2 YFSETQ. CDR3 length: 15 amino acids. This chain connects TRBV5-1 to TRBJ2-5; 8 bases align to TRBD1. Near its end, the DNA agrees better with TRBJ2-7, so the J call may be wrong. This sequence originates from a man in his late teens or twenties in good health. Some clones in this sample may be carry-over from other donors' samples. Specimen: memory CD4+ T cells from PBMCs. Documented subset: CD45RA-negative fraction. The CDR3 region has the DNA TGCGCCAGCAGCTCCGGACAGGGAGTGGGGGACGAGCAGTACTTC. Translated, it gives CASSSGQGVGDEQYF.